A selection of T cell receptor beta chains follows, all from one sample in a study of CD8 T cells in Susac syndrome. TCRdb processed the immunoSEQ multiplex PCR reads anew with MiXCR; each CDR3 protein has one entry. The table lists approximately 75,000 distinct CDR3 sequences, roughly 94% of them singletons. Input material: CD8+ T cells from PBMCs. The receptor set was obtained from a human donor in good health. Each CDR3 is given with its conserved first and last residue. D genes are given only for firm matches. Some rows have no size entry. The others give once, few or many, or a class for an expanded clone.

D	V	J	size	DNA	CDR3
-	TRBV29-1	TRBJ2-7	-	TGCAGCGTTGGGGGGGGCAGCCTCTCCTACGAGCAGTACTTC	CSVGGGSLSYEQYF
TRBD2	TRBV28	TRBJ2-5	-	TGTGCCAGCAGTGCGGGACTAAGCCTCCAAGAGACCCAGTACTTC	CASSAGLSLQETQYF
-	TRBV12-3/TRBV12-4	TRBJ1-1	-	TGTGCCAGCACCCTTGGGGTTTACACTGAAGCTTTCTTT	CASTLGVYTEAFF
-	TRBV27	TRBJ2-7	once	TGTGCCAGCAGTTTAGTCGCAGATACCTACGAGCAGTACTTC	CASSLVADTYEQYF
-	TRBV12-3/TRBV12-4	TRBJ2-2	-	TGTGCCAGCAGTCCCCCCGCTGAAACCGGGGAGCTGTTTTTT	CASSPPAETGELFF
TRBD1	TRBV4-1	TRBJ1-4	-	TGCGCCAGCAGCCAGAAGACAGGGCCTAATGAAAAACTGTTTTTT	CASSQKTGPNEKLFF
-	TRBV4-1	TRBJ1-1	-	TGCGCCAGCAGCGATCGACGGGCAGAGAACACTGAAGCTTTCTTT	CASSDRRAENTEAFF
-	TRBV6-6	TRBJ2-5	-	TGTGCCAGCAGCCCCGGGACTCCGGAGACCCAGTACTTC	CASSPGTPETQYF
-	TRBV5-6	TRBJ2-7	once	TGTGCCAGCAGCTTGGGGCGGGATCCGAACTACGAGCAGTACTTC	CASSLGRDPNYEQYF
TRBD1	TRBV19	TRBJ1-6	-	TGTGCCAGTAGGGGGACCCTGGGATGGCAGGGGGCAGCTTCACCCCTCCACTTT	CASRGTLGWQGAASPLHF
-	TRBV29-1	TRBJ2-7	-	TGCAGCGTCTTTCAGGGGAGCTCCTACGAGCAGTACTTC	CSVFQGSSYEQYF
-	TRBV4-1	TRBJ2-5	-	TGCGCCAGCAGCCAAGAGTACTCGTTAGGGGAGACCCAGTACTTC	CASSQEYSLGETQYF
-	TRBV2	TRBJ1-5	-	TGTGCCAGCAGTGTTGGGGGAGGGGTTGGGGTAAGCAATCAGCCCCAGCATTTT	CASSVGGGVGVSNQPQHF
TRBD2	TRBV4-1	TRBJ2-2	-	TGCGCCAGCAGCCAGATCCCCTCACTAGCGGGGGGGTACACCGGGGAGCTGTTTTTT	CASSQIPSLAGGYTGELFF
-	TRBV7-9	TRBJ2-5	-	TGTGCCAGCAGCTTTGAAGGCAGTCAAGAGACCCAGTACTTC	CASSFEGSQETQYF
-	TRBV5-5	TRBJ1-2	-	TGTGCCAGCAGCACCGACACCCTATCTAACTATGGCTACACCTTC	CASSTDTLSNYGYTF
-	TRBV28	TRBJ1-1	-	TGTGCCAGCAGTTTAACACAGGGAGCCTCTGAAGCTTTCTTT	CASSLTQGASEAFF
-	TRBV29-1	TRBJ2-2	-	TGCAGCGTTGAGACAGGAAACACCGGGGAGCTGTTTTTT	CSVETGNTGELFF
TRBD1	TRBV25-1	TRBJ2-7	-	TGTGCCATCTCGACAGGGGCCGGGTACGAGCAGTACTTC	CAISTGAGYEQYF
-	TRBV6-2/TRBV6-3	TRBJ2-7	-	TGTGCCAGCAGTTACGGCAGAAGCTCCTACGAGCAGTACTTC	CASSYGRSSYEQYF
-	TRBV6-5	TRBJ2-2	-	TGTGCCAGCAGTTACAAGGCCGGGGAGCTGTTTTTT	CASSYKAGELFF
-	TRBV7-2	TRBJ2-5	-	TGTGCCGGAAGGGGTTTTGGGCAAGAGACCCAGTACTTC	CAGRGFGQETQYF
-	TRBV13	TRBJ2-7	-	TGTGCCAGCAGCTTGGCTAGCTCCTACGAGCAGTACTTC	CASSLASSYEQYF
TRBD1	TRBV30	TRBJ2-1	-	TGTGCCCTTAGGGGACAGGGCTACAATGAGCAGTTCTTC	CALRGQGYNEQFF
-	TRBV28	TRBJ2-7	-	TGTGCCAGCAGTTCCCCGGATCTCGTTGAGGGTAGCGAGCAGTACTTC	CASSSPDLVEGSEQYF
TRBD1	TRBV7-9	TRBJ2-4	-	TGTGCCAGCAGCTTAGCGTCGGGACAGGGGGCTGACATTCAGTACTTC	CASSLASGQGADIQYF
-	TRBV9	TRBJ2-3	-	TGTGCCAGCAGTGGGGACAGCACAGATACGCAGTATTTT	CASSGDSTDTQYF
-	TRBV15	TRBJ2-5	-	TGTGCCACCAGCCCTGCCAGGGCAGGAGAGACCCAGTACTTC	CATSPARAGETQYF
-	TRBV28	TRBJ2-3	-	TGTGCCAGCAGAACTAGCCAACGGAGCACAGATACGCAGTATTTT	CASRTSQRSTDTQYF
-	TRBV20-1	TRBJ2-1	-	TGCAGTGCTGAACAGGGTTTCAGAGTTCCGGATGAGCAGTTCTTC	CSAEQGFRVPDEQFF
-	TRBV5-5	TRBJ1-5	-	TGTGCCAGCAGCGTAACACAGGGACCGAATCAGCCCCAGCATTTT	CASSVTQGPNQPQHF
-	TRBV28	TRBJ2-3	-	TGTGCCAGCAGTTTATCCCCGGGGGAAGGCACAGATACGCAGTATTTT	CASSLSPGEGTDTQYF
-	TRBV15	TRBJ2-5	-	TGTGCCACCAGCAGAGAGGTCGGAGGCAGGGGCCAAGAGACCCAGTACTTC	CATSREVGGRGQETQYF
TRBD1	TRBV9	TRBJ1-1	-	TGTGCCAGCAGCCCTAGGGACAGGGTTACTGAAGCTTTCTTT	CASSPRDRVTEAFF
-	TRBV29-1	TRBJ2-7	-	TGCAGCGTTCTCAGTAGCTCCTACGAGCAGTACTTC	CSVLSSSYEQYF
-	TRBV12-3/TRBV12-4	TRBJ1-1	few	TGTGCCAGCAGTGTTATGAACACTGAAGCTTTCTTT	CASSVMNTEAFF
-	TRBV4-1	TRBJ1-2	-	TGCGCCAGCAGCGAACAGGGTTATGGCTACACCTTC	CASSEQGYGYTF
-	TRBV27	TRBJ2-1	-	TGTGCCAGCAGTTTACAAACAGGACACAATGAGCAGTTCTTC	CASSLQTGHNEQFF